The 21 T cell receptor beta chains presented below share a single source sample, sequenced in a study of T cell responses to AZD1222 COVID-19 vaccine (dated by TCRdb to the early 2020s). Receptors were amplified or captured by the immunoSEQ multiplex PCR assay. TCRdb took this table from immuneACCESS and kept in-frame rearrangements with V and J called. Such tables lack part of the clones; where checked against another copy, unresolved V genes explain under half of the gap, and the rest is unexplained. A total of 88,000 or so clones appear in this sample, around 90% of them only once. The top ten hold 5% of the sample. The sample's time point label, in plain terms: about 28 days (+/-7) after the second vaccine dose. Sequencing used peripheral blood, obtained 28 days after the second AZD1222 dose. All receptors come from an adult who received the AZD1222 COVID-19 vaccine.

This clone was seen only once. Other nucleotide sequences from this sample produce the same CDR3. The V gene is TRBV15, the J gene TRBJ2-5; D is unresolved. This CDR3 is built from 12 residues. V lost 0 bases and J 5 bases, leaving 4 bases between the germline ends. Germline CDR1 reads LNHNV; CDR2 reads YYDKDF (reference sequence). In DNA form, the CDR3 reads TGTGCCACCAGCAGAGATCGGGAGACCCAGTACTTC. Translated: CATSRDRETQYF.

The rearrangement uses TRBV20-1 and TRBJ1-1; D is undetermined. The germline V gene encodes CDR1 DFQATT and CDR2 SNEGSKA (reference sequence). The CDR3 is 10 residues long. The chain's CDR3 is CRANGPEAFF. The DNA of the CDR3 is TGCAGGGCGAATGGGCCAGAAGCTTTCTTT.

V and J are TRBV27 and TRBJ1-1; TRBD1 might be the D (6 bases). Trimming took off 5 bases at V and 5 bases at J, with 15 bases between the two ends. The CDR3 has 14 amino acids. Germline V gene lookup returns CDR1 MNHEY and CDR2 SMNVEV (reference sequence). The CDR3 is CASSLDRFGTEAFF. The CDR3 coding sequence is TGTGCCAGCAGTCTAGACAGGTTTGGGACTGAAGCTTTCTTT.

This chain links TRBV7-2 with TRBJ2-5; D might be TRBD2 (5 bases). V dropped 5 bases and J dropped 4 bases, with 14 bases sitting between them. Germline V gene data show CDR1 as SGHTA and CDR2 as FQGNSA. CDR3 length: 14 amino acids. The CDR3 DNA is TGTGCCAGCAGCGCTGGACTTCGGGGAGAGACCCAGTACTTC. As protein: CASSAGLRGETQYF.

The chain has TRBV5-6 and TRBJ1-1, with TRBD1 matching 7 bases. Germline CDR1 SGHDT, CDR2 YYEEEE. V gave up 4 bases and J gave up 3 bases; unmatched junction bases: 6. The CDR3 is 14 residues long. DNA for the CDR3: TGTGCCAGCAGCATAGGGACAGAATACACTGAAGCTTTCTTT. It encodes CASSIGTEYTEAFF.

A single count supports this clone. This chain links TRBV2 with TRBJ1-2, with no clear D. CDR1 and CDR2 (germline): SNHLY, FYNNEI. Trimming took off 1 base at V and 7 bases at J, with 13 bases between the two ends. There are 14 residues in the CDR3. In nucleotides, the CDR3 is TGTGCCAGCAGTGAAGGGCTAGGGCGGCGTGGCTACACCTTC. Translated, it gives CASSEGLGRRGYTF.

CDR3 loop: CASSPKARGVSNTEAFF. CDR3 DNA: TGTGCCAGCAGCCCGAAAGCCAGGGGGGTATCGAACACTGAAGCTTTCTTT. J is TRBJ1-1 and V is TRBV9; 7 nucleotides match TRBD1. CDR1 and CDR2 from the germline V gene are SGDLS and YYNGEE. The junction had 13 bases not matched to a gene; V was cut back by 4 bases and J by 1 base. The CDR3 sequence is 17 residues long. The full variable domain, in which reference TRBV9 and TRBJ1-1 provide the parts outside the CDR3, is DSGVTQTPKHLITATGQRVTLRCSPRSGDLSVYWYQQSLDQGLQFLIQYYNGEERAKGNILERFSAQQFPDLHSELNLSSLELGDSALYFCASSPKARGVSNTEAFFGQGTRLTVV.

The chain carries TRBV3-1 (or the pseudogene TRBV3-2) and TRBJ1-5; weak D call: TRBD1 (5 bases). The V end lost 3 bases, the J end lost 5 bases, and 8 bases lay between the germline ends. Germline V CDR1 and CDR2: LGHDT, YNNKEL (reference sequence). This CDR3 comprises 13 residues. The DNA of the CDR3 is TGTGCCAGCAGCCACAGGGAACATCAGCCCCAGCATTTT. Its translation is CASSHREHQPQHF.

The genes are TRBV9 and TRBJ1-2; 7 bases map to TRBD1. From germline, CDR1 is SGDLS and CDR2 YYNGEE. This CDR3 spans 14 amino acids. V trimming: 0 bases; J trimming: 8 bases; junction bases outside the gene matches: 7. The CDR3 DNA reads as TGTGCCAGCAGCGTAGACCAGGGGGGCAACGGCTACACCTTC. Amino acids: CASSVDQGGNGYTF.

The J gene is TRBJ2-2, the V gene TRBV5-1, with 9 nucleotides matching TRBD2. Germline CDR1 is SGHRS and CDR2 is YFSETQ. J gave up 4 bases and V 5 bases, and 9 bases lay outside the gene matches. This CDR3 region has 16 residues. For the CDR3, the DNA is TGCGCCAGCAGTCCTCTAGCGGGGCAGGTCACCGGGGAGCTGTTTTTT. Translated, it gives CASSPLAGQVTGELFF. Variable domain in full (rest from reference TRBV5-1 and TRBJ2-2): KAGVTQTPRYLIKTRGQQVTLSCSPISGHRSVSWYQQTPGQGLQFLFEYFSETQRNKGNFPGRFSGRQFSNSRSEMNVSTLELGDSALYLCASSPLAGQVTGELFFGEGSRLTVL.

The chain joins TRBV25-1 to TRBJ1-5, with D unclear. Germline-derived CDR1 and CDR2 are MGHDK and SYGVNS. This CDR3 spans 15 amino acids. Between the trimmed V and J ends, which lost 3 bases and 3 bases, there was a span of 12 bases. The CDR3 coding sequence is TGTGCCAGCAGTGATGTGGAGGCGTCCAATCAGCCCCAGCATTTT. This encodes CASSDVEASNQPQHF.

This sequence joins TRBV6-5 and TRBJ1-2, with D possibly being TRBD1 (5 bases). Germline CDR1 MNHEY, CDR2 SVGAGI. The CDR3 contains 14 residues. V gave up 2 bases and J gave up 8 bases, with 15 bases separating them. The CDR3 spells CASSYTGRAGGYTF. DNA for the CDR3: TGTGCCAGCAGTTACACGGGACGGGCGGGAGGCTACACCTTC.

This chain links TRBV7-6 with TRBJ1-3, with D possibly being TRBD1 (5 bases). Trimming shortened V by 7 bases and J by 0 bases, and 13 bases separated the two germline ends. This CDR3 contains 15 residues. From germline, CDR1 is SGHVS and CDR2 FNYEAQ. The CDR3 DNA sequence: TGTGCCAGCACCCGGGGACCGAGCTCTGGAAACACCATATATTTT. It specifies CASTRGPSSGNTIYF.

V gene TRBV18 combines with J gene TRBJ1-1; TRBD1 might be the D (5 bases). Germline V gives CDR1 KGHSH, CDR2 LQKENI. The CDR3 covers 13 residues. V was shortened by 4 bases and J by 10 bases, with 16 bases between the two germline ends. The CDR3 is CASSLGDSGGAFF. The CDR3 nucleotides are TGTGCCAGCTCACTAGGAGACAGCGGGGGAGCTTTCTTT.

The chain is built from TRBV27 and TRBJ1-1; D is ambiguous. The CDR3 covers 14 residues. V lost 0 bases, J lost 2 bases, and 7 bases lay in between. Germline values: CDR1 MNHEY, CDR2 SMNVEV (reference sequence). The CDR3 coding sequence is TGTGCCAGCAGTTTATCGGGGAGCAACACTGAAGCTTTCTTT. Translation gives CASSLSGSNTEAFF.

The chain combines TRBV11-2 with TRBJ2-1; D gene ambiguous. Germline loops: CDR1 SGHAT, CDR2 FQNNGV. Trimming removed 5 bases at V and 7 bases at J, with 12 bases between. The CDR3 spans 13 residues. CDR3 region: CASSTPPRNEQFF. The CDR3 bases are TGTGCCAGCAGCACCCCCCCCAGGAATGAGCAGTTCTTC.

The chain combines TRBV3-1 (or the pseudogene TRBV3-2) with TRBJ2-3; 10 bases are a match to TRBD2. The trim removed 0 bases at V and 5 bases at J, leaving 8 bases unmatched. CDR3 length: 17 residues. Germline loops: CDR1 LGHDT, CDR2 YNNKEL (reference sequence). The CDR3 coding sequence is TGTGCCAGCAGCCAAGATCGGCTAGCGGGGGTTAAAGATACGCAGTATTTT. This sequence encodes CASSQDRLAGVKDTQYF.

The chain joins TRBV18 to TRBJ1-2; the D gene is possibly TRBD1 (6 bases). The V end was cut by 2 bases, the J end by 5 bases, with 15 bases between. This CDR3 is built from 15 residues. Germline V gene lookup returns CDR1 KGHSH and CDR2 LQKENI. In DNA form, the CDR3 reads TGTGCCAGCTCACCATCCGAACGAGGGGGATATGGCTACACCTTC. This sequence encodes CASSPSERGGYGYTF.

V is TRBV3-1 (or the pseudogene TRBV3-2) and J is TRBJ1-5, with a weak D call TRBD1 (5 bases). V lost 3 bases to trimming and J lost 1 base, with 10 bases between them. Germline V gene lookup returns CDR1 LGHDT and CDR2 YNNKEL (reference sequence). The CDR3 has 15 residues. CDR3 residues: CASSQDTRSNQPQHF. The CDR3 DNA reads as TGTGCCAGCAGCCAGGACACGAGGAGCAATCAGCCCCAGCATTTT.

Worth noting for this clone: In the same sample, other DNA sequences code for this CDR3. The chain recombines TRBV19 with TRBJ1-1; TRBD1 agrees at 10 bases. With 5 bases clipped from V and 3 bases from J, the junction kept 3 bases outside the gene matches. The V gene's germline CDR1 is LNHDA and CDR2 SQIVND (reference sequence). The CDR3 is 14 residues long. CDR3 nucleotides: TGTGCCAGTAGTCTTGGACAGGGGGACACTGAAGCTTTCTTT. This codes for CASSLGQGDTEAFF.

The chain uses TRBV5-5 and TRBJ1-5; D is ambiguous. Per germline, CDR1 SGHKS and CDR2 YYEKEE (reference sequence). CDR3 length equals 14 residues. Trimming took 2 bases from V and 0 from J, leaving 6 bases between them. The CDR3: CASSLWFSNQPQHF. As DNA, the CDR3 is TGTGCCAGCAGCTTATGGTTTAGCAATCAGCCCCAGCATTTT.